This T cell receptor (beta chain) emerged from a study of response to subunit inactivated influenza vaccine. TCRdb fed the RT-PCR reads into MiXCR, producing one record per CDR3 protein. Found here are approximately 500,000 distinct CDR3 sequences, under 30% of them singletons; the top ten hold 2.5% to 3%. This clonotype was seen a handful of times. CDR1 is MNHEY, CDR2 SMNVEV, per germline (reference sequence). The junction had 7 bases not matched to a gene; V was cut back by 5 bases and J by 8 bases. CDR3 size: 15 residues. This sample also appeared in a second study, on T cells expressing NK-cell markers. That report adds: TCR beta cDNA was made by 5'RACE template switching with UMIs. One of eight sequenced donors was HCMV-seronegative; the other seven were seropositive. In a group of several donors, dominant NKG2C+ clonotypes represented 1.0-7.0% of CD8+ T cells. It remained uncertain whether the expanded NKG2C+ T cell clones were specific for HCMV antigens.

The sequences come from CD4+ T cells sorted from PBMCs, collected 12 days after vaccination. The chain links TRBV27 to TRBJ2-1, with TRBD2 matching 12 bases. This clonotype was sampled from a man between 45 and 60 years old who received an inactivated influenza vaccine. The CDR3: CASSGTSGRSHEQFF. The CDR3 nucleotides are TGTGCCAGCAGTGGAACTAGCGGGAGGTCCCATGAGCAGTTCTTC.